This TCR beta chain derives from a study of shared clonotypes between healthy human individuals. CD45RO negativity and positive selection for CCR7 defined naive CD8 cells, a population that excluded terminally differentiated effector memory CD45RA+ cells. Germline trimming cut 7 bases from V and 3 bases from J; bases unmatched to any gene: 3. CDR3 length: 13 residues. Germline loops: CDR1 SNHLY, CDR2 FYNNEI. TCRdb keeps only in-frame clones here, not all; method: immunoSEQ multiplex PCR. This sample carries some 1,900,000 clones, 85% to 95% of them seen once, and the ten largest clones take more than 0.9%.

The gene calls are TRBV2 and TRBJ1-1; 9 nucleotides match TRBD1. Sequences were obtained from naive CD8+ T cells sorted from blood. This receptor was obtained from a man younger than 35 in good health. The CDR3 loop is CASNDRGDTEAFF. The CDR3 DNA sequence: TGTGCCAGCAATGACAGGGGGGACACTGAAGCTTTCTTT.